This T cell receptor (beta chain) stems from a study of blood T cell repertoires in COVID-19. The authors' processing: Using reference gene primer amplification, nucleated cell counts were estimated. The protocol was immunoSEQ multiplex PCR, while the TCRdb copy is restricted to in-frame clones and leaves out a portion. V, J and clone size are those of that table, while D and trimming were read from the DNA. The sample lists approximately 300,000 clones; around 89% were seen once. This TCR was recovered from a man between 18 and 29 years old who had recovered from COVID-19. Sequenced material: peripheral blood.

This chain's CDR3 is CASSSRAGTITDTQYF. The DNA for the CDR3 is TGTGCCAGCAGTTCCCGGGCGGGGACTATCACAGATACGCAGTATTTT. The chain couples TRBV27 to TRBJ2-3, with 7 positions matching TRBD2. The V gene end was trimmed by 4 bases and the J gene end by 2 bases; junction bases not matched to a gene: 9. The CDR3 contains 16 residues. CDR1 and CDR2 from the germline V gene are MNHEY and SMNVEV (reference sequence).